This TCR beta chain was identified in a study of technical replicates of blood from a few donors. The V segment lost 2 bases and the J segment 4 bases; nucleotides outside the gene matches: 8. This CDR3 region has 15 residues. Germline CDR1 SGHDT, CDR2 YYEEEE. Using immunoSEQ multiplex PCR, the repertoire was profiled, and TCRdb retains in-frame clones only, with some absent. The sample contains under 85,000 clones, 90% to 95% of which appear only once. The TCR comes from a human donor in good health. Sequencing was done on a sample of T cells isolated from PBMCs. The chain uses TRBV5-6 and TRBJ1-1, with 7 bases matching TRBD1. The chain's CDR3 is CASSFMADRATEAFF. The CDR3 nucleotides read TGTGCCAGCAGCTTCATGGCCGACAGGGCCACTGAAGCTTTCTTT.